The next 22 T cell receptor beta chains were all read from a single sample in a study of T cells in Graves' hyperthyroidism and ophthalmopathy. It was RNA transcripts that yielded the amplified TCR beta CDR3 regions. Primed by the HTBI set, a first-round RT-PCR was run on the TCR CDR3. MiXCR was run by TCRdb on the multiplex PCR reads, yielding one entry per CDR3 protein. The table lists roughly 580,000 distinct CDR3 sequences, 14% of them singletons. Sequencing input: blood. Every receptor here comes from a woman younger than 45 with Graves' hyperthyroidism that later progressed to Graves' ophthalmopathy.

CDR3 sequence reads: CSAAGLSKGTEAFF. The CDR3 coding sequence is TGCAGTGCTGCGGGACTCTCCAAAGGGACTGAAGCTTTCTTT. V is TRBV20-1 and J is TRBJ1-1; weak D call: TRBD1 (5 bases). V lost 5 bases, J lost 5 bases, and 18 bases lay in between. The CDR3 has 14 amino acids. CDR1 is DFQATT, CDR2 SNEGSKA, per germline (reference sequence).

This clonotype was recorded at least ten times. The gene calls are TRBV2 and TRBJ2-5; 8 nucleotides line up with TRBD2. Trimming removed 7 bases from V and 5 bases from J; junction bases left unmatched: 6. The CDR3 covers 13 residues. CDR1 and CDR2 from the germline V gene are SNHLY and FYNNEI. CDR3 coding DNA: TGTGCCAGCAACCGGGGGGGTGTCGAGACCCAGTACTTC. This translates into CASNRGGVETQYF.

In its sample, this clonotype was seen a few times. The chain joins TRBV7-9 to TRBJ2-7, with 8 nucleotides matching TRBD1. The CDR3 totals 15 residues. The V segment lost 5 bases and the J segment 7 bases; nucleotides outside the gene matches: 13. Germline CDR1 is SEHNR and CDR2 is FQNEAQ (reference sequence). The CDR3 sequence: CASSVRQGMDGEQYF. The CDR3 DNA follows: TGTGCCAGCAGCGTCCGACAGGGGATGGACGGAGAGCAGTACTTC. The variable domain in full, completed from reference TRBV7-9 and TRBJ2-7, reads DTGVSQNPRHKITKRGQNVTFRCDPISEHNRLYWYRQTLGQGPEFLTYFQNEAQLEKSRLLSDRFSAERPKGSFSTLEIQRTEQGDSAMYLCASSVRQGMDGEQYFGPGTRLTVT.

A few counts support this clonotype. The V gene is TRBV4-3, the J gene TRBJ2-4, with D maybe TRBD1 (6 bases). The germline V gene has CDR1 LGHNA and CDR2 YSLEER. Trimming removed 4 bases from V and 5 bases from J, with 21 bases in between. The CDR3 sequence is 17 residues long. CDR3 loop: CASSPPQGYLSENIQYF. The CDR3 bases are TGCGCCAGCAGCCCACCACAGGGATACCTGTCCGAAAACATTCAGTACTTC.

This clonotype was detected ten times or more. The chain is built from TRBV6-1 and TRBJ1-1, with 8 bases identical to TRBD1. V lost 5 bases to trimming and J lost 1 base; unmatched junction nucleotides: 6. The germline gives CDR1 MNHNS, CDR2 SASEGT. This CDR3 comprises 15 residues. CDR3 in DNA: TGTGCCAGCAGTCCGGATGGACAGGGGAACACTGAAGCTTTCTTT. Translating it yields CASSPDGQGNTEAFF.

CDR3 residues: CASSQGVLGYTF. CDR3 DNA: TGTGCCAGCAGCCAAGGGGTCCTTGGCTACACCTTC. The J gene is TRBJ1-2, the V gene TRBV3-1; no reliable D call. CDR1 and CDR2 from the germline V gene are LGHDT and YNNKEL (reference sequence). There are 12 residues in the CDR3. V was trimmed by 1 base and J by 7 bases, leaving 7 bases between them.

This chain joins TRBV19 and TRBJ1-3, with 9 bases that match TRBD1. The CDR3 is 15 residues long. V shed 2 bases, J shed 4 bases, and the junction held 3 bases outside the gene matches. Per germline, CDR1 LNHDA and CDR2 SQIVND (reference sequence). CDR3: CASSIRTGAGNTIYF. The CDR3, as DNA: TGTGCCAGTAGTATAAGGACAGGGGCAGGAAACACCATATATTTT. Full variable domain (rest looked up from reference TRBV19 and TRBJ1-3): DGGITQSPKYLFRKEGQNVTLSCEQNLNHDAMYWYRQDPGQGLRLIYYSQIVNDFQKGDIAEGYSVSREKKESFPLTVTSAQKNPTAFYLCASSIRTGAGNTIYFGEGSWLTVV.

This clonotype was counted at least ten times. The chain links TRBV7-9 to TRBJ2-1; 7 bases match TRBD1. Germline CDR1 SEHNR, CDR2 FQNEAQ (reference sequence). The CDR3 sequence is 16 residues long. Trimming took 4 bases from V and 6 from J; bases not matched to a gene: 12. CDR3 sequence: CASSSWTGRDTNEQFF. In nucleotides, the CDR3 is TGTGCCAGCAGCTCCTGGACAGGACGCGATACCAATGAGCAGTTCTTC.

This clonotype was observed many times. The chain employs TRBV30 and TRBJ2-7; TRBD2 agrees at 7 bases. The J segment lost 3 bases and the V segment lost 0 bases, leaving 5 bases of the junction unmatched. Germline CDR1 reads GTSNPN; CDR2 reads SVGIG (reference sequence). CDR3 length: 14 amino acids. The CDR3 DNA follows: TGTGCCTGGAGTGTACTCCAGCGGGGCTACGAGCAGTACTTC. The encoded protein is CAWSVLQRGYEQYF.

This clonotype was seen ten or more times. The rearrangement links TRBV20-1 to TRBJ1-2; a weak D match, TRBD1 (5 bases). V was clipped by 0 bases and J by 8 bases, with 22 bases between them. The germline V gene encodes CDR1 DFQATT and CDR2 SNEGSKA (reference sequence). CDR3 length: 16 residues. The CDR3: CSARDPPGLPPRGYTF. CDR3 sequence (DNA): TGCAGTGCTAGAGATCCACCGGGACTTCCGCCCCGGGGCTACACCTTC.

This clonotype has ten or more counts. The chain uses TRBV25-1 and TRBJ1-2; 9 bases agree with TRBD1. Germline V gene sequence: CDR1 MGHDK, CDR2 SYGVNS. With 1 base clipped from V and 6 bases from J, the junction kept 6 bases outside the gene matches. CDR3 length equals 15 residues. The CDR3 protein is CASSESGTGWDGYTF. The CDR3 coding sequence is TGTGCCAGCAGTGAATCCGGGACAGGGTGGGATGGCTACACCTTC.

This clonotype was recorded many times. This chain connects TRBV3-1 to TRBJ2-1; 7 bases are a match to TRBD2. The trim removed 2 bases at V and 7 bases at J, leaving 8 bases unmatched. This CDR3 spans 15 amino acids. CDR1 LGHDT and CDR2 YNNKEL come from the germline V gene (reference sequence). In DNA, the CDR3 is TGTGCCAGCAGCCAACGTGGGGGGGTTAAGAATGAGCAGTTCTTC. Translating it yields CASSQRGGVKNEQFF.

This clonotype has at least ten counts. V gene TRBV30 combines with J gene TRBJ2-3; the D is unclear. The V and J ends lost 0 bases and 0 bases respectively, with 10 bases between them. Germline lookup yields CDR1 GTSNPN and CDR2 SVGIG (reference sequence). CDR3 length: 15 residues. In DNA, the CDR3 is TGTGCCTGGAGTGTCCAGCGCCCTAGCACAGATACGCAGTATTTT. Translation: CAWSVQRPSTDTQYF.

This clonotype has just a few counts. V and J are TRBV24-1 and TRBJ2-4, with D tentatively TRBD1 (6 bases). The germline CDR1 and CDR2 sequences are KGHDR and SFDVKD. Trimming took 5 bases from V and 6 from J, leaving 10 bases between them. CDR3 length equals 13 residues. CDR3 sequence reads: CATSVPQGNIQYF. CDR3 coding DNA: TGTGCCACCAGTGTCCCACAGGGAAACATTCAGTACTTC.

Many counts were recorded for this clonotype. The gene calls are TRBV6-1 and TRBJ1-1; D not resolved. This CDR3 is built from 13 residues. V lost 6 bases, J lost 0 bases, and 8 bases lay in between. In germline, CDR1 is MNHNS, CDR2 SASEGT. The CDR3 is CASREILNTEAFF. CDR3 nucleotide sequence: TGTGCCAGCAGGGAAATATTGAACACTGAAGCTTTCTTT.

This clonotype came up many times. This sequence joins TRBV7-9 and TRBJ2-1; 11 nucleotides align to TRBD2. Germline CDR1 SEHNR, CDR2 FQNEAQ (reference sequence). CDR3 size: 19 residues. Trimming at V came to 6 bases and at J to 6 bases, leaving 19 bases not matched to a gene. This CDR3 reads CASRATSGRKPKRPNEQFF. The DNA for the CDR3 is TGTGCCAGCAGGGCTACTAGCGGGAGAAAGCCTAAGCGTCCCAATGAGCAGTTCTTC.

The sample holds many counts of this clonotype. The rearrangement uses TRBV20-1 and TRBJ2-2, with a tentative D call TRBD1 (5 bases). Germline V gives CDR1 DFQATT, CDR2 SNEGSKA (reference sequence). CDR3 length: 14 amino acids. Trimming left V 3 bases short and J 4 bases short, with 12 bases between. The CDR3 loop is CSARVLTATGELFF. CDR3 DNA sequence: TGCAGTGCTAGGGTCCTGACAGCCACCGGGGAGCTGTTTTTT.

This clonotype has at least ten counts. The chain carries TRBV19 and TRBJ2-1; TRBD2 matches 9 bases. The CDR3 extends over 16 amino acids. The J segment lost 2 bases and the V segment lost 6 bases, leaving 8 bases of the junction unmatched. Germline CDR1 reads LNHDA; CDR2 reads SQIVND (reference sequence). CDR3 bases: TGTGCCAGTAGGCACCTACTAGCGGGTACCTACAATGAGCAGTTCTTC. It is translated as CASRHLLAGTYNEQFF. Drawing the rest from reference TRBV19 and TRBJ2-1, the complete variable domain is DGGITQSPKYLFRKEGQNVTLSCEQNLNHDAMYWYRQDPGQGLRLIYYSQIVNDFQKGDIAEGYSVSREKKESFPLTVTSAQKNPTAFYLCASRHLLAGTYNEQFFGPGTRLTVL.

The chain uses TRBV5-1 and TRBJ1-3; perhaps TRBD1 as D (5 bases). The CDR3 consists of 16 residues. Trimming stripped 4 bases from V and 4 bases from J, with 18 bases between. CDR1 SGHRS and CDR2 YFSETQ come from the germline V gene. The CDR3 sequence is CASSLSTGTEGNTIYF. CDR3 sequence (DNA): TGCGCCAGCAGCCTGAGTACCGGGACGGAGGGAAACACCATATATTTT.

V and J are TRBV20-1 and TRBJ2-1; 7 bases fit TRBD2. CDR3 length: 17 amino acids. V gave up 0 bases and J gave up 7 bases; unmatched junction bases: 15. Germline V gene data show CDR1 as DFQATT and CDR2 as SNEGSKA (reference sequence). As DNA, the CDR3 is TGCAGTGCTAGAGATCGAACTAGCGCCTCCCAATATAATGAGCAGTTCTTC. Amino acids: CSARDRTSASQYNEQFF.

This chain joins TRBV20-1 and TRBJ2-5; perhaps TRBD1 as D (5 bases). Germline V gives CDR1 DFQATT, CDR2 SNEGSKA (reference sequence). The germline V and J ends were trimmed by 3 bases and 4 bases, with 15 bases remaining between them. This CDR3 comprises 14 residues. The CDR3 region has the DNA TGCAGTGCTAGTGTTATGCAGGGCGGAGAGACCCAGTACTTC. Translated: CSASVMQGGETQYF.

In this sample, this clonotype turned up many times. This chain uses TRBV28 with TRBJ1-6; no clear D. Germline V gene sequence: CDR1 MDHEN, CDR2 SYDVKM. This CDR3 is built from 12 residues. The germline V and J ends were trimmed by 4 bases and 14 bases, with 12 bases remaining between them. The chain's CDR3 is CASSSGDQALHF. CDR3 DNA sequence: TGTGCCAGCAGTTCCGGAGATCAGGCCCTCCACTTT.